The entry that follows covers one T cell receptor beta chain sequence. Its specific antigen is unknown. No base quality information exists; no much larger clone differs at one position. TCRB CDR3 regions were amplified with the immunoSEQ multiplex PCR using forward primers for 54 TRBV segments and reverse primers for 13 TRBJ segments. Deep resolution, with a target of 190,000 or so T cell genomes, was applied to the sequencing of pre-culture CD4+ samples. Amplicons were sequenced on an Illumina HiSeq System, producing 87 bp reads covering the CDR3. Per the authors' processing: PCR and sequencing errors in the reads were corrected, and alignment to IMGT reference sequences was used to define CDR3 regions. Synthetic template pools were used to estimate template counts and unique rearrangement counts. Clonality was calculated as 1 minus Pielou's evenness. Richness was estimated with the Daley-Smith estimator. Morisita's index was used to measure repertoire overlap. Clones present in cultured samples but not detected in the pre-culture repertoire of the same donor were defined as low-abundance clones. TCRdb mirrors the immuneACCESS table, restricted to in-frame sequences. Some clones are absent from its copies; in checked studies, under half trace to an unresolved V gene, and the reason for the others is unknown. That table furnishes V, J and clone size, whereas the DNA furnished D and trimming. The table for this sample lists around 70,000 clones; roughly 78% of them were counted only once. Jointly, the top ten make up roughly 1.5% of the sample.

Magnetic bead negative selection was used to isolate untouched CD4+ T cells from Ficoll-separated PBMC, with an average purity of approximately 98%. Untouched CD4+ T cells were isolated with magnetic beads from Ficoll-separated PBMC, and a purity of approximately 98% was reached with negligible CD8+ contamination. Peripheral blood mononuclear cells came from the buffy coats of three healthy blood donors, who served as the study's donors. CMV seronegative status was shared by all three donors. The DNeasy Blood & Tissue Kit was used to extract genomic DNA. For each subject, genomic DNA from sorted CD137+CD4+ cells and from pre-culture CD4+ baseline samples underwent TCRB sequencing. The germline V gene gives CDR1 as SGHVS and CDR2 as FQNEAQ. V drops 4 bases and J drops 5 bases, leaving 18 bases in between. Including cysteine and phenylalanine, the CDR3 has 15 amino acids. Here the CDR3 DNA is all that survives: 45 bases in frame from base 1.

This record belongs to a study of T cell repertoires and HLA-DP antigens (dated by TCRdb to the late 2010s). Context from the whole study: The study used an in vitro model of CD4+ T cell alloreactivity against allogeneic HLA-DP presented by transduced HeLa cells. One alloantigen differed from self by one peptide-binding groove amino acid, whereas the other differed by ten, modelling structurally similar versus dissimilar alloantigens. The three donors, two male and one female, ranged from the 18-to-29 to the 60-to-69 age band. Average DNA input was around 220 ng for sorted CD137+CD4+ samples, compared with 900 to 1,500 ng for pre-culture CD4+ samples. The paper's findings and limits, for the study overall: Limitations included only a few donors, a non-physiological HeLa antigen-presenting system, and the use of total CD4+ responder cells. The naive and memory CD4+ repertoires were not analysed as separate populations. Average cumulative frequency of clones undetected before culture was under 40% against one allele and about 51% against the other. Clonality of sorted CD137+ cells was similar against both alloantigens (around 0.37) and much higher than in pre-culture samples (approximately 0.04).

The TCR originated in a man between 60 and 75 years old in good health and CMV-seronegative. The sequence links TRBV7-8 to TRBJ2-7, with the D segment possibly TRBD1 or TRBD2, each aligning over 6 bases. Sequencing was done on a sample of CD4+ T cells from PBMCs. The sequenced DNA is TGTGCCAGCAGCTCCCCGGCTGGGGGGCTTAACGAGCAGTACTTC. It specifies CASSSPAGGLNEQYF.